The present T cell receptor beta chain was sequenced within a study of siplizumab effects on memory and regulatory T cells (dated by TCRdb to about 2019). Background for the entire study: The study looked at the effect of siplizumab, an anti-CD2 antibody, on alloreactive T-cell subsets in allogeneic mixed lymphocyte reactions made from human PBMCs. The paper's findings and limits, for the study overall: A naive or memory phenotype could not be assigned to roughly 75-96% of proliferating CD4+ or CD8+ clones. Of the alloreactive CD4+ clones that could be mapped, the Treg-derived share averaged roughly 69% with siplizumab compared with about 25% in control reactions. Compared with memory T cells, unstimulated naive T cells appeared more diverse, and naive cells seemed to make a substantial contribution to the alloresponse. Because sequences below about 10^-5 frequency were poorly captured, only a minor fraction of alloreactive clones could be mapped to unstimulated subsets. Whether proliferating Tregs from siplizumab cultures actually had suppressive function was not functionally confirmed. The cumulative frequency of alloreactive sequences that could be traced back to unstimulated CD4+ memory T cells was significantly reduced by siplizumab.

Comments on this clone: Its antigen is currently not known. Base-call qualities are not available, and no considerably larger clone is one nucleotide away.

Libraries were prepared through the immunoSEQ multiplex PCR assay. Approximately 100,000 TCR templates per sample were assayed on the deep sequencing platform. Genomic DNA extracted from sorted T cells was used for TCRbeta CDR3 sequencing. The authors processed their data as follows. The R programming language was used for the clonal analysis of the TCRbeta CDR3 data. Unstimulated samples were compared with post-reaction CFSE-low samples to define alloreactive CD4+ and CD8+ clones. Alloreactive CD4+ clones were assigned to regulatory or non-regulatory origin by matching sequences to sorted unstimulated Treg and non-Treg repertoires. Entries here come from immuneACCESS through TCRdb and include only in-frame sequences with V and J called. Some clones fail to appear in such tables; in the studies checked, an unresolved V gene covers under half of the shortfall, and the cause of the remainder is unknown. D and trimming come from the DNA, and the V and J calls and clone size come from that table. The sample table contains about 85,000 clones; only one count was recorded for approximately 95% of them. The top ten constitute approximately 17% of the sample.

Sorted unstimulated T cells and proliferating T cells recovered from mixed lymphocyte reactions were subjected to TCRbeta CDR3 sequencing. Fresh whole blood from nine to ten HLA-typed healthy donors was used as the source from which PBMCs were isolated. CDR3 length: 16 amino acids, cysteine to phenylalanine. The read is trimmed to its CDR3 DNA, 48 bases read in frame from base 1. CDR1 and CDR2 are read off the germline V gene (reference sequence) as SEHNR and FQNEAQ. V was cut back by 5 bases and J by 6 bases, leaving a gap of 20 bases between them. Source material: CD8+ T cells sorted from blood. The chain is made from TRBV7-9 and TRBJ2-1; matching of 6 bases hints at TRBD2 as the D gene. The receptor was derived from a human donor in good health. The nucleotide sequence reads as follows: TGTGCCAGCAGCCCACCGGGGGTCGCTTCGGTCAATGAGCAGTTCTTC. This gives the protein CASSPPGVASVNEQFF. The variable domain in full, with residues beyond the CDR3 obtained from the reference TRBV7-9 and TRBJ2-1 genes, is DTGVSQNPRHKITKRGQNVTFRCDPISEHNRLYWYRQTLGQGPEFLTYFQNEAQLEKSRLLSDRFSAERPKGSFSTLEIQRTEQGDSAMYLCASSPPGVASVNEQFFGPGTRLTVL.